These 20 T cell receptor beta chains were sequenced from one sample in a study of response to subunit inactivated influenza vaccine. TCRdb fed the RT-PCR reads into MiXCR, producing one record per CDR3 protein. The sample contains roughly 460,000 distinct CDR3 sequences, 9.5% to 13% of which appear only once. The starting material was PBMCs from blood, obtained 45 days after vaccination. The receptors derive from a man between 45 and 60 years old who received an inactivated influenza vaccine.

This clonotype was detected only a few times. The chain links TRBV20-1 to TRBJ2-5, with D perhaps matching TRBD1 or TRBD2 (5 bases each). Germline CDR1 DFQATT, CDR2 SNEGSKA (reference sequence). This CDR3 region has 14 residues. V lost 6 bases and J 1 base, leaving 15 bases between the germline ends. The chain's CDR3 is CSATPGTTQETQYF. The CDR3 region has the DNA TGCAGTGCCACCCCAGGGACCACCCAAGAGACCCAGTACTTC.

This clonotype has only a few counts. The chain couples TRBV3-1 to TRBJ1-4; no firm D call. V was cut by 1 base and J by 2 bases, with 11 bases left in between. From germline, CDR1 is LGHDT and CDR2 YNNKEL (reference sequence). This CDR3 spans 16 amino acids. CDR3 sequence reads: CASSQGGSATNEKLFF. The CDR3 DNA sequence: TGTGCCAGCAGCCAAGGCGGTAGCGCGACTAATGAAAAACTGTTTTTT.

At least ten counts were recorded for this clonotype. The rearrangement uses TRBV3-1 and TRBJ2-1; D possibly corresponds to TRBD2 (7 bases). Germline V gene data show CDR1 as LGHDT and CDR2 as YNNKEL (reference sequence). The CDR3 contains 16 residues. V was pared by 0 bases and J by 4 bases, with 13 bases between. CDR3 DNA: TGTGCCAGCAGCCAAGATCGGGGGGCGGGGTACAATGAGCAGTTCTTC. This encodes CASSQDRGAGYNEQFF.

The V and J genes are TRBV4-3 and TRBJ2-1, with D perhaps TRBD2 (6 bases). The V gene lost 0 bases and the J gene lost 5 bases, with 14 bases spanning the gap. The germline V gene encodes CDR1 LGHNA and CDR2 YSLEER. The CDR3 has 16 residues. The CDR3 is CASSQEWLARNNEQFF. CDR3 bases: TGCGCCAGCAGCCAAGAATGGCTAGCGAGGAACAATGAGCAGTTCTTC.

V is TRBV5-1 and J is TRBJ2-5; TRBD2 matches at 8 bases. This CDR3 has 13 amino acids. Germline V gene sequence: CDR1 SGHRS, CDR2 YFSETQ. Germline trimming cut 5 bases from V and 5 bases from J; bases unmatched to any gene: 5. CDR3 DNA: TGCGCCAGCAGGACTAGCGTTCGGGAGACCCAGTACTTC. Translation gives CASRTSVRETQYF.

In its sample, this clonotype was seen a few times. The genes are TRBV29-1 and TRBJ2-5; 7 bases match TRBD2. The junction had 7 bases not matched to a gene; V was cut back by 4 bases and J by 5 bases. This CDR3 has 13 residues. Germline V gene lookup returns CDR1 SQVTM and CDR2 ANQGSEA. The CDR3 region has the DNA TGCAGCGTTGGATCGTCGGGAGGTGAGACCCAGTACTTC. Translating it yields CSVGSSGGETQYF.

This clonotype was seen only a few times. The chain joins TRBV5-1 to TRBJ2-1; D not resolved. The V end was cut by 2 bases, the J end by 7 bases, with 13 bases between. The CDR3 runs 14 residues. Germline V CDR1 and CDR2: SGHRS, YFSETQ. CDR3 residues: CASSFGHGSNEQFF. CDR3 sequence (DNA): TGCGCCAGCAGCTTCGGCCACGGGTCTAATGAGCAGTTCTTC.

This clonotype was picked up a small number of times. The chain combines TRBV28 with TRBJ1-4; 7 nucleotides align to TRBD1. This CDR3 is built from 16 residues. Trimming cost V 2 bases and J 5 bases; bases outside gene matches: 8. Germline V gene lookup returns CDR1 MDHEN and CDR2 SYDVKM. CDR3 residues: CASSLTTGTANEKLFF. CDR3 coding DNA: TGTGCCAGCAGTTTAACCACCGGGACAGCGAATGAAAAACTGTTTTTT.

The chain uses TRBV7-2 and TRBJ1-2; 9 bases line up with TRBD1. The CDR3 is 15 residues long. V lost 0 bases, J lost 8 bases, and 7 bases stayed unmatched. Germline V CDR1 and CDR2: SGHTA, FQGNSA. The CDR3 sequence: CASSLAWTGARGYTF. The DNA of the CDR3 is TGTGCCAGCAGCTTAGCGTGGACAGGGGCTCGGGGCTACACCTTC.

This clonotype was counted only a few times. This rearrangement joins TRBV6-2 or TRBV6-3 to TRBJ1-5; 7 nucleotides match TRBD1. CDR1 is MNHEY and CDR2 is SVGEGT in the germline V gene. V lost 5 bases to trimming and J lost 0 bases; unmatched junction nucleotides: 10. This CDR3 has 17 amino acids. The CDR3: CASSPRGGGISNQPQHF. In nucleotides, the CDR3 is TGTGCCAGCAGTCCCCGAGGGGGCGGAATTAGCAATCAGCCCCAGCATTTT.

To note about this clonotype: This may arise from a read error, as a much more abundant clone is one base away. The chain joins TRBV6-1 to TRBJ2-5; 12 bases line up with TRBD2. J lost 6 bases, V lost 6 bases, and 8 bases had no gene match. Germline CDR1 is MNHNS and CDR2 is SASEGT. The CDR3 sequence is 15 residues long. For the CDR3, the DNA is TGTGCCAGCAGACTAGCGGGAGGTTTCGCGAAGACCCAGTACTTC. This translates into CASRLAGGFAKTQYF.

The chain recombines TRBV18 with TRBJ1-1; 7 nucleotides agree with TRBD1. CDR1 KGHSH and CDR2 LQKENI come from the germline V gene. J gave up 1 base and V 0 bases, and 2 bases lay outside the gene matches. The CDR3 has 15 residues. The CDR3 is CASSPPGQRNTEAFF. The CDR3 nucleotides read TGTGCCAGCTCACCACCGGGACAGAGGAACACTGAAGCTTTCTTT.

In this sample, this clonotype turned up many times. This chain uses TRBV12-3 or TRBV12-4 with TRBJ1-6, with a possible D match to TRBD1 (6 bases). The CDR3 runs 16 residues. V lost 4 bases and J 9 bases, leaving 19 bases between the germline ends. CDR3 loop: CASSSRDNREPSPLHF. The CDR3 DNA is TGTGCCAGCAGTTCCAGGGACAACAGAGAACCTTCACCCCTCCACTTT.

This clonotype was detected many times. This chain joins TRBV7-2 and TRBJ2-7; the D gene is possibly TRBD2 (6 bases). Germline V gene sequence: CDR1 SGHTA, CDR2 FQGNSA. Trimming cost V 3 bases and J 2 bases, with 20 bases left between them. CDR3 length equals 17 residues. This CDR3 is CASSFSTRAGDAYEQYF. As DNA, the CDR3 is TGTGCCAGCAGCTTCTCCACCCGAGCGGGTGACGCCTACGAGCAGTACTTC.

This clonotype came up a few times. For the CDR3, the DNA is TGTGCCACCAGCCCCCAGGGCTACGAGCAGTACTTC. Its protein is CATSPQGYEQYF. The V gene is TRBV15, the J gene TRBJ2-7; possible D gene TRBD1, 5 bases. This CDR3 is 12 amino acids long. The V end was cut by 5 bases, the J end by 3 bases, with 8 bases between. The germline CDR1 and CDR2 sequences are LNHNV and YYDKDF (reference sequence). Based on the CDR3 plus reference TRBV15 and TRBJ2-7, the full variable domain is DAMVIQNPRYQVTQFGKPVTLSCSQTLNHNVMYWYQQKSSQAPKLLFHYYDKDFNNEADTPDNFQSRRPNTSFCFLDIRSPGLGDTAMYLCATSPQGYEQYFGPGTRLTVT.

This clonotype was observed a handful of times. V is TRBV7-2 and J is TRBJ2-2, with D perhaps matching TRBD2 (7 bases). There are 15 residues in the CDR3. V lost 6 bases and J 6 bases, leaving 17 bases between the germline ends. The germline CDR1 and CDR2 sequences are SGHTA and FQGNSA. The CDR3 DNA follows: TGTGCCAGCAGACGGGGGGCTTGGGAGGCCGGGGAGCTGTTTTTT. Translation gives CASRRGAWEAGELFF.

This clonotype was detected ten times or more. This rearrangement joins TRBV4-3 to TRBJ2-5; D ambiguous. The V and J ends lost 0 bases and 4 bases respectively, with 6 bases between them. Per germline, CDR1 LGHNA and CDR2 YSLEER. The CDR3 spans 13 residues. The CDR3 DNA follows: TGCGCCAGCAGCCAAGATCCAAGAGAGACCCAGTACTTC. Its translation: CASSQDPRETQYF.

In its sample, this clonotype was seen many times. This sequence joins TRBV20-1 and TRBJ2-5; D perhaps matches TRBD2 (5 bases). V was trimmed by 7 bases and J by 8 bases, leaving 20 bases between them. CDR3 length: 13 amino acids. Per the germline V gene, CDR1 is DFQATT and CDR2 is SNEGSKA (reference sequence). CDR3 nucleotide sequence: TGCAGTGTAACTAGGGATTTGACGGGAACCCAGTACTTC. Protein sequence: CSVTRDLTGTQYF.

The V call is TRBV24-1, the J call TRBJ2-1, with TRBD2 matching 7 bases. Germline CDR1 and CDR2: KGHDR and SFDVKD. J lost 4 bases, V lost 6 bases, and 11 bases had no gene match. This CDR3 contains 16 residues. CDR3 sequence (DNA): TGTGCCACCAGTAGAGGACTAGAAGAGAGTTACAATGAGCAGTTCTTC. Protein sequence: CATSRGLEESYNEQFF.

V is TRBV20-1 and J is TRBJ1-2; D is unresolved. CDR1 and CDR2 (germline): DFQATT, SNEGSKA (reference sequence). This CDR3 spans 12 amino acids. Trimming removed 4 bases at V and 2 bases at J, with 8 bases between. The CDR3 region is CSANLLNYGYTF. DNA for the CDR3: TGCAGTGCTAATCTACTCAACTATGGCTACACCTTC.